This TCR beta chain was identified during a study of blood T cells in healthy people across ages. Notes on the study in general: Unsorted PBMCs ruled out conclusive naive versus antigen-experienced comparison. The authors considered diversity estimates from one million T cells to be underestimates. In long-lived donors, naive CD4+ cell counts and diversity exceeded those of aged donors.

Concerning this clonotype itself: Antigen unknown.

Trimming stripped 3 bases from V and 3 bases from J, with 21 bases between. This CDR3 comprises 17 residues. Germline CDR1 and CDR2: SGHTA and FQGNSA. Using a J-beta primer mix together with a sample-barcoded 5' primer, a second PCR was run for roughly 6 to 11 cycles. TCRdb re-analysed the 5' RACE reads in MiXCR, keeping a single row per CDR3 protein. This sample has around 790,000 distinct CDR3 sequences, with around 43% found just once. This rearrangement joins TRBV7-2 to TRBJ2-7, with D perhaps TRBD1 (6 bases). Input material: blood. This receptor was taken from a man aged 60-69 years in good health. The CDR3 here is CASSLRTDAVSIYEQYF. In DNA, the CDR3 is TGTGCCAGCAGCTTGAGGACAGACGCTGTATCCATCTACGAGCAGTACTTC.